This TCR beta chain was recorded in a study of brain T cells in children with intractable seizures. As regards this clone: Its specificity is unknown.

Only cases whose brain tissue showed the highest T cell transcript signatures were sequenced. Patients received at least one anti-epileptic drug before surgery. Germline values: CDR1 SGHDN, CDR2 FVKESK. The CDR3 spans 16 residues. J was trimmed by 3 bases and V by 4 bases; bases with no gene match: 10. Sequenced by immunoSEQ multiplex PCR; TCRdb stores in-frame clones only, minus some. The sample carries roughly 9,500 clones, less than 80% recorded once. Study-wide results and caveats: Clones missing pre-surgery may reflect undersampling of that blood sample. Known viral epitope-specific CDR3s closely matched each case's top public brain CDR3.

This clonotype originated in a girl between 2 and 10 years old with tuberous sclerosis and intractable seizures. The sequenced sample was resected brain tissue, obtained at surgery. The V gene is TRBV14, the J gene TRBJ2-7, with 9 bases lining up with TRBD2. This CDR3 reads CASSPLGSGGLYEQYF. In DNA, the CDR3 is TGTGCCAGCAGCCCCCTGGGGAGCGGGGGGCTCTACGAGCAGTACTTC.